This T cell receptor (beta chain) was identified during a study of identical twins. The germline V and J ends were trimmed by 6 bases and 4 bases, with 15 bases remaining between them. Per germline, CDR1 DFQATT and CDR2 SNEGSKA (reference sequence). The CDR3 is made up of 13 amino acids. To note about this clonotype: Its target is unknown.

TCRdb recomputed calls from the 5' RACE reads with MiXCR, one row per CDR3 protein. The sample carries around 1.7 million distinct CDR3 sequences, about 32% recorded once. Overall study results and limits: With monozygotic twins, out-of-frame TCR alpha sharing exceeded what models estimated.

The source of this sequence is a newborn girl in good health. Sequencing was performed on cord blood. The chain carries TRBV20-1 and TRBJ1-1, with D possibly TRBD1 on 5 matching bases. The CDR3 is CSAPRGGGTEAFF. CDR3 nucleotides: TGCAGTGCACCACGGGGCGGCGGCACTGAAGCTTTCTTT.